This record concerns one T cell receptor (beta chain) sequence. Its target is unknown. With molecular barcodes, quantitative 5'-RACE was used to make the TCR beta libraries. TCRdb re-derived calls from the 5' RACE reads in MiXCR, one entry per CDR3 protein. The data contain fewer than 500,000 distinct CDR3 sequences, about 22% of them singletons. The sample belongs to a study of CD8 T cells in ankylosing spondylitis. The CDR3 totals 19 residues. The junction had 16 bases not matched to a gene; V was cut back by 6 bases and J by 2 bases. Broader study findings: Disease-associated clones were CD8+ and fairly uncommon in peripheral blood. Certain motif variants had earlier been reported in reactive arthritis synovial fluid and blood. A TCR beta motif of several highly homologous variants seemed to mark ankylosing spondylitis blood. According to the report, clones linked to the disease were significantly enriched in matched synovial fluid samples taken from ankylosing spondylitis patients.

The sequence was obtained from a male donor with ankylosing spondylitis. Sequencing input: blood, either unsorted or a sorted T cell fraction (not recorded which). The chain joins TRBV12-3 or TRBV12-4 to TRBJ2-4; the match to TRBD1 covers 10 bases. The CDR3 loop is CASSEGQGHAGGPKNIQYF. The DNA for the CDR3 is TGTGCCAGCAGCGAGGGACAGGGGCACGCGGGAGGTCCCAAAAACATTCAGTACTTC.